This entry describes one T cell receptor (beta chain). Its antigen remains unknown. V shed 0 bases and J shed 5 bases, with 10 bases lying between them. Germline V gives CDR1 DFQATT, CDR2 SNEGSKA (reference sequence). The CDR3 length is 14 residues. The data were obtained in a study of spatial heterogeneity in lung cancer. At the level of the study: A consistent excess of beta-chain over alpha-chain sequences was detected. Broader study findings: Blood showed ubiquitous tumor TCRs more often at resection than at routine follow-up.

Time point noted: sample taken at primary tumor resection. Without sorting, whole RNA was sequenced from tumor, nontumor lung or frozen PBMC. The donors, fewer than 90 patients with untreated early-stage non-small cell lung cancer, provided the samples. TCRdb reprocessed the 5' RACE reads via MiXCR and lists one record per CDR3 protein. There are under 11,000 distinct CDR3 sequences in the sample; nearly 5.5% occur only once, and 27% lies in the top ten. The sequencing here drew on PBMCs, taken at surgery. The clonotype originates from a male donor with early-stage non-small cell lung cancer. This rearrangement joins TRBV20-1 to TRBJ1-4; no clear D. The CDR3 DNA is TGCAGTGCTAGAGATGTGACTGAAAATGAAAAACTGTTTTTT. Translated: CSARDVTENEKLFF.